This TCR beta chain stems from a study of CD4 T cells in relation to SARS-CoV-2 and coronaviruses. Study background: PBMCs were cultured with antigen for around nine days before TCR beta sequencing.

Data came from immunoSEQ multiplex PCR; TCRdb stores just in-frame clones and leaves some out. Of tens of thousands of clones listed, over 65% were seen once; the top ten hold 21%. The unexposed donors gave CD4+ T cells in about 2010-2019, prior to COVID-19. Isolation of CD4+ T cells took place after about 9 days in culture. Trimming left V 0 bases short and J 8 bases short, with 9 bases between. The V gene's germline CDR1 is SGHTA and CDR2 FQGNSA. The CDR3 covers 13 residues. On this clone itself: Its matching antigen is unknown.

The TCR was taken from a human donor in good health. The rearrangement links TRBV7-2 to TRBJ2-3; unclear D gene. What was sequenced was CD4+ T cells from PBMCs, cultured in vitro. CDR3 amino acids: CASSLAAHATQYF. The CDR3 DNA is TGTGCCAGCAGCTTAGCTGCCCATGCTACGCAGTATTTT.